This T cell receptor (beta chain) was obtained from a study of Graves' ophthalmopathy and Graves' hyperthyroidism. Hyperthyroidism in these 18- to 65-year-old patients was newly diagnosed, lasting under 2 months. The germline V gene encodes CDR1 SGHRS and CDR2 YFSETQ. CDR3 size: 10 residues. V lost 4 bases to trimming and J lost 11 bases, with 9 bases between them. Scientists amplified the TCR beta CDR3 regions from RNA transcripts. After a first-round RT-PCR with HTBI primers, a second-round multiplex PCR was run. TCRdb recomputed calls from the multiplex PCR reads with MiXCR, one row per CDR3 protein. The repertoire holds about 600,000 distinct CDR3 sequences, with under 40% as singletons.

The receptor's source is an adult man with Graves' hyperthyroidism. The sample taken for sequencing was peripheral blood or thyroid tissue (not recorded which). The rearrangement joins TRBV5-1 to TRBJ2-5; D unresolved. CDR3 protein: CASSPSSQYF. The DNA for the CDR3 is TGCGCCAGCAGCCCTTCGTCACAGTACTTC.